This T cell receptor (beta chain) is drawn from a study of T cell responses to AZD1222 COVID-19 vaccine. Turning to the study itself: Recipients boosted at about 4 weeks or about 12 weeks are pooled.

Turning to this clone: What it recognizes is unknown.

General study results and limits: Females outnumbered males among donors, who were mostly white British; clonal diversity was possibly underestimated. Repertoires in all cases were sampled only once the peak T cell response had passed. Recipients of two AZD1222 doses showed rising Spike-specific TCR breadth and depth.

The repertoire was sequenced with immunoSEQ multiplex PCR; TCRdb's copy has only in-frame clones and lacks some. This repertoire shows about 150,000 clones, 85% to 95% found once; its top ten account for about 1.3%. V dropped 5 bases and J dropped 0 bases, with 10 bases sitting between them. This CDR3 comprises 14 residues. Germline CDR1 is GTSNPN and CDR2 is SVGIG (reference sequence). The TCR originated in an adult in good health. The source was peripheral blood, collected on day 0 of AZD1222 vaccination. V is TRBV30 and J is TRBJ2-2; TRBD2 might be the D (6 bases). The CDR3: CAWGLQTNTGELFF. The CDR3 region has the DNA TGTGCCTGGGGACTACAAACGAACACCGGGGAGCTGTTTTTT.